The rows below give T cell receptor beta chains drawn from one sample of a study of OX40 agonist ivuxolimab in advanced cancers. The protocol was immunoSEQ multiplex PCR, while the TCRdb copy is restricted to in-frame clones and leaves out a portion. Counted here are some 58,000 clones, about 90% occurring once; the ten biggest clones make up 1.5% to 2%. The sequencing here drew on CD4+ or CD8+ T cells sorted from blood, taken in a trial of the OX40 agonist ivuxolimab. These receptors were taken from an adult with an advanced solid tumor such as melanoma, head and neck, liver or kidney cancer. The conserved cysteine and the conserved F or W are not part of the CDR3 here.

>TRBV7-3|TRBJ2-2
ASSPFGGRNTGELF
>TRBV9|TRBJ1-1
ASSPPFPGTEAF
>TRBV28|TRBJ2-5
ASSLLALQETQY
>TRBV7-6|TRBJ1-6
ASSLRRQGDSPLH
>TRBV5-6|TRBJ2-7
ASRPLNLRSSEQY
>TRBV6-1|TRBJ2-7
ASSEAGTTLYEQY
>TRBV2|TRBJ1-2
ASNPDRYYGYT
>TRBV28|TRBJ2-7
ASSLGRGQIHEQY
>TRBV6-1|TRBJ1-5
ASSDANQPQH
>TRBV9|TRBJ2-7
ASSVTGAQDEQY
>TRBV7-2|TRBJ1-2
ASSPRGGPYGYT
>TRBV7-2|TRBJ1-6
ASSLVRDIHSPLH
>TRBV7-9|TRBJ1-5
ASSYSNQPQH
>TRBV30|TRBJ1-1
AWSKQGSTEAF
>TRBV30|TRBJ1-5
AWSTGGRHQPQH
>TRBV5-6|TRBJ2-1
ASRTRTVNEQF
>TRBV5-6|TRBJ2-5
ASSPDSVQETQY
>TRBV7-9|TRBJ1-3
ASSSQGNTIY
>TRBV7-2|TRBJ1-2
ASSLGAGGSYGYT
>TRBV28|TRBJ2-7
ASSLMGVNEQY
>TRBV4-2|TRBJ1-2
ASSPYRGGGYGYT
>TRBV11-2|TRBJ2-5
ASSLFAGRGLGETQY
>TRBV6-5|TRBJ2-5
ASSDRLIETQY
>TRBV4-1|TRBJ2-7
ASSLRQGAIYEQY
>TRBV4-1|TRBJ1-4
ASSLAGVGEKLF
>TRBV2|TRBJ1-6
ASSERGLNSPLH
>TRBV7-8|TRBJ2-3
ASSLGSSVTDTQY
>TRBV23-1|TRBJ1-2
ASSQSMNRIPIYYGYT
>TRBV5-1|TRBJ1-1
ASTRGVGDTEAF
>TRBV29-1|TRBJ2-2
SVVTGETGELF
>TRBV2|TRBJ2-7
ASSRDRALSYEQY
>TRBV6-1|TRBJ1-3
ASSGQGDPGNTIY
>TRBV9|TRBJ1-1
ASSFGQGPNTEAF
>TRBV2|TRBJ1-2
ASSVEQAYYGYT
>TRBV6-6|TRBJ2-3
ASSYSLLVADTQY
>TRBV5-4|TRBJ2-3
ASSLVLAGGPDTQY
>TRBV5-8|TRBJ1-6
ASSSLYTGGTSPLH
>TRBV5-4|TRBJ2-7
ASSLDRADGSYEQY
>TRBV9|TRBJ1-2
ASNQGHPSDGYT
>TRBV4-1|TRBJ1-5
ASSPYEGPQPQH
>TRBV7-3|TRBJ2-5
ASSELAGPQETQY
>TRBV7-2|TRBJ1-1
ASSKERNTEAF
>TRBV5-8|TRBJ1-1
ASSHRGRDTEAF
>TRBV2|TRBJ2-7
ASSERVFGYEQY